Listed below are T cell receptor beta chains from one sample, sequenced in a study of T cells expressing NK-cell markers. From the 5' RACE reads, TCRdb lists one entry per CDR3 protein and no DNA. The sample holds fewer than 400,000 distinct CDR3 sequences. Sample: blood T cells: a sorted CD56 or NKG2C T cell subset, CD4+ or CD8+ T cells, or bulk PBMC T cells (not recorded which). These receptors originate from a woman aged 45-60 years in good health. The CDR3 runs from the conserved cysteine through the conserved F or W. Each record gives: V gene, J gene, CDR3 protein.

TRBV20-1	TRBJ1-5	CSAKGRPNQPQHF
TRBV11-2	TRBJ2-1	CASSLDGVAGVHNEQFF
TRBV11-2	TRBJ1-3	CASSFGQQSSGNTIYF
TRBV12-3/TRBV12-4	TRBJ2-1	CASKGLAGYGNEQFF
TRBV7-6	TRBJ2-1	CASSLEQVKVNEQFF
TRBV12-3/TRBV12-4	TRBJ2-4	CASSLGGRRQYF
TRBV2	TRBJ2-2	CASALDTGELFF
TRBV12-3/TRBV12-4	TRBJ1-5	CASSKSGTGHQPQHF
TRBV15	TRBJ2-1	CAIGDRGYNEQFF
TRBV6-6	TRBJ2-3	CASSYVAGEDTDTQYF
TRBV5-1	TRBJ2-2	CASSAGTGELFF
TRBV20-1	TRBJ2-1	CSARNRGTASGEQFF
TRBV5-1	TRBJ1-2	CASSLTSAAAGYTF
TRBV5-6	TRBJ2-3	CASSLAPGTGGNTQYF
TRBV6-1	TRBJ1-3	CASSEDPGNTIYF
TRBV5-1	TRBJ2-1	CASRLGGLANEQFF
TRBV10-3	TRBJ2-1	CAATPGLAGNNEQFF
TRBV11-3	TRBJ2-1	CASSLDWRGLAIIQFF
TRBV20-1	TRBJ2-2	CSARLGPGELFF
TRBV19	TRBJ2-5	CASSISRLETQYF
TRBV5-1	TRBJ1-2	CASRDDTGHGYTF
TRBV12-3/TRBV12-4	TRBJ1-3	CASDNSGNTIYF
TRBV5-1	TRBJ2-2	CASSPLISGRSNTGELFF
TRBV12-3/TRBV12-4	TRBJ1-1	CASSLGQLGEAFF
TRBV12-3/TRBV12-4	TRBJ1-6	CASSLGSSYNSPLHF
TRBV12-3/TRBV12-4	TRBJ1-5	CASSFSGRGGNQPQHF
TRBV20-1	TRBJ2-3	CSARGRRVDTQYF
TRBV7-3	TRBJ2-1	CASSPSTGYNEQFF
TRBV7-8	TRBJ2-1	CASSLFGSGSSYNEQFF
TRBV5-1	TRBJ1-1	CATQGQGSTEAFF
TRBV5-1	TRBJ2-1	CASSLTSGTVLWQFF
TRBV24-1	TRBJ2-3	CATSSPLATQYF
TRBV10-3	TRBJ1-2	CAISEQNRAANYGYTF
TRBV6-5	TRBJ1-2	CASSSDMVHGYTF
TRBV7-9	TRBJ2-1	CASSPRGTNEQFF
TRBV3-1	TRBJ2-7	CASSATTSYEQYF
TRBV12-3/TRBV12-4	TRBJ2-5	CASTITSGRRETQYF
TRBV15	TRBJ2-1	CATSRDSWTSGREQFF
TRBV6-5	TRBJ2-1	CASSFPLAGRNEQFF
TRBV5-1	TRBJ2-5	CASSLQVVAGGRETQYF
TRBV7-8	TRBJ1-1	CASSQMTGPSGVAFF
TRBV27	TRBJ2-3	CASSFGTPTDTQYF
TRBV24-1	TRBJ2-1	CATSTSSGRESYNEQFF
TRBV4-2	TRBJ2-1	CASSQGEGDYNEQFF
TRBV7-9	TRBJ1-2	CASGDRSEGYTF
TRBV7-9	TRBJ2-5	CASSSKPGQNNGETQYF